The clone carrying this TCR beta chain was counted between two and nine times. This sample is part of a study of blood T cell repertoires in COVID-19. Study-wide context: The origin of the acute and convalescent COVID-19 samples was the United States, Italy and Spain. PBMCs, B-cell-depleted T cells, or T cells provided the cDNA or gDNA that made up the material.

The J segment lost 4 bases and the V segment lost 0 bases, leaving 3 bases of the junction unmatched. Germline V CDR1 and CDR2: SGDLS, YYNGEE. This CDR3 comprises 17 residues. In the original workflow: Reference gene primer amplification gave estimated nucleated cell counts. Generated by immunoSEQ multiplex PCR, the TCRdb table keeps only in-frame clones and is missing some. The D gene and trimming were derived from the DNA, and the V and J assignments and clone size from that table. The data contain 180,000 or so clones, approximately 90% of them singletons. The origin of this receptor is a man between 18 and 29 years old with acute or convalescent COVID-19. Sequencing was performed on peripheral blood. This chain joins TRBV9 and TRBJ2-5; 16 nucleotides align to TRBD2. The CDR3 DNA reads TGTGCCAGCAGCGTAGCGGGACTAGCGGGGGGGCGAGAGACCCAGTACTTC. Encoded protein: CASSVAGLAGGRETQYF. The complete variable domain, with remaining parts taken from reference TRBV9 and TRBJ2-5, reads DSGVTQTPKHLITATGQRVTLRCSPRSGDLSVYWYQQSLDQGLQFLIQYYNGEERAKGNILERFSAQQFPDLHSELNLSSLELGDSALYFCASSVAGLAGGRETQYFGPGTRLLVL.